This TCR beta chain originates from a study of cytomegalovirus exposure and HLA in healthy donors. This clone was detected only a few times. The antigen is undetermined. Study-wide results and caveats: The classifier reportedly diagnosed cytomegalovirus status with high sensitivity and specificity. Specificity of three CMV-associated chains for CMV antigens was verified in vitro.

From the roughly 110-subject validation cohort, which was separate from the approximately 670-subject first cohort, the donors were drawn. Data came from immunoSEQ multiplex PCR; TCRdb stores just in-frame clones and leaves some out. The sample lists about 200,000 clones; about 81% were seen once. CDR3 size: 14 residues. The ends were cut back, 10 bases at V and 9 bases at J, with 22 bases in the middle. The germline CDR1 and CDR2 sequences are ENHRY and SYGVKD. The chain has TRBV10-3 and TRBJ1-5, with no clear D. Sequencing input: PBMCs. The source is a woman in her twenties or thirties in good health and CMV-seronegative. CDR3 in amino acids: CATSSGQYQAPQHF. The CDR3 nucleotides read TGTGCCACATCCAGTGGGCAGTACCAAGCGCCCCAGCATTTT.